The 13 T cell receptor beta chains presented below share a single source sample, sequenced in a study of blood T cell repertoires in COVID-19. Generated by immunoSEQ multiplex PCR, the TCRdb table keeps only in-frame clones and is missing some. This repertoire shows roughly 32,000 clones, around 85% found once; its top ten account for approximately 6%. Source material: peripheral blood. The receptors derive from a woman aged 80 or older with active or convalescent COVID-19.

V and J are TRBV19 and TRBJ2-6, with a tentative D call TRBD1 (6 bases). The CDR3 sequence is 15 residues long. Trimming removed 6 bases at V and 4 bases at J, with 13 bases between. Germline assignment: CDR1 LNHDA and CDR2 SQIVND (reference sequence). The CDR3 bases are TGTGCCAGTAGCTACATGGGGGCAGGGGCCAACGTCCTGACTTTC. It yields the protein CASSYMGAGANVLTF.

The chain has TRBV7-8 and TRBJ1-6; a possible D gene is TRBD1 (6 bases). Trimming took off 5 bases at V and 10 bases at J, with 21 bases between the two ends. The germline V gene encodes CDR1 SGHVS and CDR2 FQNEAQ. The CDR3 sequence is 16 residues long. The CDR3: CASSPVGRGRESPLHF. CDR3 sequence (DNA): TGTGCCAGCAGCCCAGTAGGCAGGGGCAGGGAATCACCCCTCCACTTT.

The gene calls are TRBV12-3 or TRBV12-4 and TRBJ1-5, with D uncertain. This CDR3 is 12 amino acids long. Trimming took 2 bases from V and 4 from J, leaving 3 bases between them. CDR3 in amino acids: CASSLINQPQHF. DNA for the CDR3: TGTGCCAGCAGTTTAATAAATCAGCCCCAGCATTTT.

The V and J genes are TRBV5-1 and TRBJ1-1, with D tentatively TRBD1 (6 bases). Germline values: CDR1 SGHRS, CDR2 YFSETQ. This CDR3 has 19 amino acids. V lost 0 bases, J lost 0 bases, and 21 bases lay in between. CDR3 loop: CASSLDQGTTAGLNTEAFF. CDR3 bases: TGCGCCAGCAGCTTGGATCAGGGGACCACTGCTGGGCTGAACACTGAAGCTTTCTTT.

V gene TRBV4-3 combines with J gene TRBJ1-6; D unresolved. V lost 2 bases, J lost 10 bases, and 18 bases lay in between. The CDR3 is 16 residues long. Germline V gene data show CDR1 as LGHNA and CDR2 as YSLEER. As DNA, the CDR3 is TGCGCCAGCAGCCAACATCCAGGCTTGGTTGGCTCACCCCTCCACTTT. It translates to CASSQHPGLVGSPLHF.

The J gene is TRBJ2-2, the V gene TRBV5-8, with D uncertain. CDR1 and CDR2 (germline): SGHTS, YDEGEE. The CDR3 covers 14 residues. V was clipped by 2 bases and J by 1 base, with 6 bases between them. The CDR3 sequence is CASSFLRNTGELFF. The CDR3 DNA reads as TGTGCCAGCAGCTTTTTGCGGAACACCGGGGAGCTGTTTTTT.

The chain combines TRBV6-1 with TRBJ2-1, with no clear D. In germline, CDR1 is MNHNS, CDR2 SASEGT. Deletions cut 3 bases from V and 3 bases from J, with 12 bases between. This CDR3 region has 15 residues. The CDR3 region is CASSDGPRGYNEQFF. The CDR3 nucleotides read TGTGCCAGCAGTGACGGCCCTCGAGGCTACAATGAGCAGTTCTTC.

The rearrangement links TRBV7-6 to TRBJ2-7; D is perhaps TRBD1 (7 bases). Looked up from germline, CDR1 is SGHVS and CDR2 is FNYEAQ. There are 15 residues in the CDR3. The ends were cut back, 1 base at V and 5 bases at J, with 15 bases in the middle. The CDR3 coding sequence is TGTGCCAGCAGCTTAGGAGCAGGGGGGTTAGACGAGCAGTACTTC. It translates to CASSLGAGGLDEQYF.

V gene TRBV4-3 combines with J gene TRBJ2-2; TRBD2 aligns across 10 bases. CDR3 length equals 19 residues. Per germline, CDR1 LGHNA and CDR2 YSLEER. J lost 0 bases, V lost 1 base, and 8 bases had no gene match. The CDR3 nucleotides read TGCGCCAGCAGCCAAGCTCTGGGACTAGCGTTCGCGAACACCGGGGAGCTGTTTTTT. As protein: CASSQALGLAFANTGELFF.

The chain joins TRBV6-6 to TRBJ2-1; 15 bases map to TRBD2. The CDR3 consists of 16 residues. Germline CDR1 MNHNY, CDR2 SVGAGI (reference sequence). Losses at the gene ends were 2 bases for V and 9 bases for J; bases not matched to a gene: 5. Here the CDR3 reads CASSYGGLAGGSEQFF. Here the CDR3 DNA reads TGTGCCAGCAGTTACGGGGGACTAGCGGGAGGTAGTGAGCAGTTCTTC.

This chain connects TRBV27 to TRBJ1-4; 8 bases are shared with TRBD1. J was trimmed by 5 bases and V by 6 bases; bases with no gene match: 14. Germline V gene sequence: CDR1 MNHEY, CDR2 SMNVEV (reference sequence). CDR3 length: 17 amino acids. CDR3: CASSPRPRDRINEKLFF. The CDR3 DNA sequence: TGTGCCAGCAGCCCCCGCCCCCGGGACAGGATAAATGAAAAACTGTTTTTT.

The J gene is TRBJ2-2, the V gene TRBV15; maybe TRBD2 (6 bases). Trimming pared 1 base from V and 8 bases from J, leaving 14 bases between. The CDR3 length is 15 residues. The germline CDR1 and CDR2 sequences are LNHNV and YYDKDF (reference sequence). The chain's CDR3 is CATSRATSNSGELFF. CDR3 coding DNA: TGTGCCACCAGCAGAGCCACTAGCAACTCTGGGGAGCTGTTTTTT.

The V call is TRBV5-6, the J call TRBJ1-5, with 7 bases lining up with TRBD1. V lost 2 bases, J lost 0 bases, and 2 bases stayed unmatched. The CDR3 length is 15 residues. Germline loops: CDR1 SGHDT, CDR2 YYEEEE. The CDR3 DNA follows: TGTGCCAGCAGCTTACAGGGGTTTAGCAATCAGCCCCAGCATTTT. Its protein is CASSLQGFSNQPQHF.